The 19 T cell receptor beta chains reported below all come from one sample, sequenced in a study of shared clonotypes between healthy human individuals. Data came from immunoSEQ multiplex PCR; TCRdb stores just in-frame clones and leaves some out. Altogether approximately 2.3 million clones are present, roughly 93% being singletons, with the ten largest covering roughly 0.36%. Sequencing input: naive CD4+ T cells from PBMCs. Regarding subset: CD45RA+ positively selected. These receptors were taken from a young man in good health. Some clones in this sample may be carry-over from other donors' samples.

The chain couples TRBV6-6 to TRBJ2-7; no definite D call. The CDR3 runs to 12 residues. With 6 bases removed from V and 5 bases from J, the gap between germline ends came to 11 bases. The V gene's germline CDR1 is MNHNY and CDR2 SVGAGI (reference sequence). The DNA of the CDR3 is TGTGCCAGCAGGTCCCATGGGGACGAGCAGTACTTC. Residues: CASRSHGDEQYF.

In its sample, this clone was seen once. V gene TRBV28 combines with J gene TRBJ2-3; a possible D gene is TRBD2 (7 bases). The germline V gene has CDR1 MDHEN and CDR2 SYDVKM. Trimming removed 3 bases at V and 1 base at J, with 14 bases between. The CDR3 is made up of 16 amino acids. The CDR3 region is CASSFQGGGGTDTQYF. CDR3 bases: TGTGCCAGCAGTTTTCAGGGAGGGGGGGGCACAGATACGCAGTATTTT.

The CDR3 here is CAIRGEGGNEQYF. The CDR3 bases are TGTGCCATCCGGGGTGAGGGCGGAAACGAGCAGTACTTC. The J gene is TRBJ2-7, the V gene TRBV10-3; possible D gene TRBD2, 5 bases. The V gene lost 8 bases and the J gene lost 5 bases, with 16 bases spanning the gap. The CDR3 is 13 amino acids. The V gene's germline CDR1 is ENHRY and CDR2 SYGVKD.

The sample holds one count of this clone. The CDR3 protein is CSAQGGLVNTQYF. CDR3 in DNA: TGCAGCGCCCAGGGTGGTCTGGTAAATACGCAGTATTTT. The chain carries TRBV29-1 and TRBJ2-3, with TRBD1 as a possible D gene (5 bases). CDR3 length: 13 amino acids. V was pared by 7 bases and J by 7 bases, with 18 bases between. CDR1 SQVTM and CDR2 ANQGSEA come from the germline V gene.

In regard to this clone: The identical CDR3 is also encoded by other nucleotide sequences in the sample. The rearrangement joins TRBV7-9 to TRBJ2-7, with 10 bases identical to TRBD2. CDR1 and CDR2 from the germline V gene are SEHNR and FQNEAQ (reference sequence). There are 14 residues in the CDR3. The V and J ends lost 11 bases and 4 bases, in that order; junction bases with no gene match: 11. The CDR3 loop reads CASSRASGSYEQYF. The CDR3 coding sequence is TGTGCCTCCTCTAGGGCTAGCGGGAGTTACGAGCAGTACTTC.

On this clone: This sample also contains other DNA sequences that code for the same CDR3. V usage is TRBV18 and J usage is TRBJ2-3; no clear D. Germline CDR1 is KGHSH and CDR2 is LQKENI. This CDR3 spans 14 amino acids. Trimming left V 3 bases short and J 2 bases short, with 9 bases between. This chain's CDR3 is CASSPIDSTDTQYF. The CDR3 nucleotides are TGTGCCAGCTCACCGATAGACTCCACAGATACGCAGTATTTT.

The chain employs TRBV29-1 and TRBJ1-1; a weak D match, TRBD1 (5 bases). Germline V gene sequence: CDR1 SQVTM, CDR2 ANQGSEA. CDR3 size: 12 residues. V was shortened by 7 bases and J by 0 bases, with 9 bases between the two germline ends. CDR3 protein: CSGVTVNTEAFF. The CDR3 DNA reads TGCAGCGGTGTGACAGTGAACACTGAAGCTTTCTTT.

This rearrangement joins TRBV30 to TRBJ2-7; the match to TRBD1 covers 8 bases. There are 14 residues in the CDR3. CDR1 is GTSNPN, CDR2 SVGIG, per germline (reference sequence). With 2 bases clipped from V and 3 bases from J, the junction kept 6 bases outside the gene matches. CDR3 bases: TGTGCCTGGAGTTGGCAGGGGGCAAGCTACGAGCAGTACTTC. This codes for CAWSWQGASYEQYF.

CDR3 sequence reads: CASSLYASGRRKETQYF. DNA for the CDR3: TGTGCCAGCAGTTTATATGCTAGCGGGAGGAGGAAGGAGACCCAGTACTTC. The V call is TRBV28, the J call TRBJ2-5; 11 bases line up with TRBD2. This CDR3 contains 17 residues. The germline gives CDR1 MDHEN, CDR2 SYDVKM. Unmatched junction bases numbered 9, after V lost 1 base and J lost 5 bases.

This rearrangement joins TRBV6-1 to TRBJ2-1, with D uncertain. V was clipped by 4 bases and J by 0 bases, with 13 bases between them. In germline, CDR1 is MNHNS, CDR2 SASEGT. This CDR3 region has 16 residues. The CDR3 loop is CASSALRASSYNEQFF. CDR3 bases: TGTGCCAGCAGTGCCCTACGGGCCAGCTCCTACAATGAGCAGTTCTTC.

J is TRBJ2-2 and V is TRBV5-1, with unresolved D. This CDR3 is 18 amino acids long. Deletions cut 3 bases from V and 5 bases from J, with 23 bases between. Germline V gene lookup returns CDR1 SGHRS and CDR2 YFSETQ. The CDR3 loop reads CASSSMMRRSLGTGELFF. The CDR3, as DNA: TGCGCCAGCAGCTCAATGATGAGGCGAAGCCTTGGGACCGGGGAGCTGTTTTTT.

The chain recombines TRBV7-9 with TRBJ1-4, with D perhaps matching TRBD1 (5 bases). The CDR3 spans 13 residues. CDR1 and CDR2 (germline): SEHNR, FQNEAQ (reference sequence). The V end was cut by 3 bases, the J end by 4 bases, with 6 bases between. The DNA for the CDR3 is TGTGCCAGCAGCTTGGACAATAATGAAAAACTGTTTTTT. As protein: CASSLDNNEKLFF.

The chain is built from TRBV9 and TRBJ1-3; D may be TRBD1 (5 bases). Germline loops: CDR1 SGDLS, CDR2 YYNGEE. The V and J ends lost 3 bases and 0 bases respectively, with 10 bases between them. The CDR3 loop spans 15 amino acids. The CDR3 sequence is CASSASGGSGNTIYF. DNA for the CDR3: TGTGCCAGCAGCGCGTCGGGGGGCTCTGGAAACACCATATATTTT. The variable domain in full, with the rest retrieved from reference TRBV9 and TRBJ1-3, is DSGVTQTPKHLITATGQRVTLRCSPRSGDLSVYWYQQSLDQGLQFLIQYYNGEERAKGNILERFSAQQFPDLHSELNLSSLELGDSALYFCASSASGGSGNTIYFGEGSWLTVV.

The V and J genes are TRBV28 and TRBJ2-7; TRBD1 is a possible D gene (6 bases). Trimming cost V 5 bases and J 4 bases, with 21 bases left between them. The germline CDR1 and CDR2 sequences are MDHEN and SYDVKM. The CDR3 is 16 amino acids. DNA for the CDR3: TGTGCCAGCAGTACACCAGGGGTTTCGCCTGGTTACGAGCAGTACTTC. Its protein is CASSTPGVSPGYEQYF. The entire variable domain, with the rest obtained from reference TRBV28 and TRBJ2-7, is as follows: DVKVTQSSRYLVKRTGEKVFLECVQDMDHENMFWYRQDPGLGLRLIYFSYDVKMKEKGDIPEGYSVSREKKERFSLILESASTNQTSMYLCASSTPGVSPGYEQYFGPGTRLTVT.

This clone came up once. The J gene is TRBJ2-1, the V gene TRBV9; 14 positions agree with TRBD2. CDR1 is SGDLS and CDR2 is YYNGEE in the germline V gene. J gave up 8 bases and V 0 bases, and 7 bases lay outside the gene matches. This CDR3 comprises 17 residues. The CDR3 sequence is CASSVGGTSGSGDEQFF. The CDR3 coding sequence is TGTGCCAGCAGCGTAGGAGGGACTAGCGGGAGTGGGGATGAGCAGTTCTTC.

This rearrangement joins TRBV11-3 to TRBJ2-7; 8 nucleotides match TRBD2. Germline loops: CDR1 SGHNT, CDR2 YENEEA. The V gene end was trimmed by 1 base and the J gene end by 3 bases; junction bases not matched to a gene: 5. CDR3 size: 15 residues. As DNA, the CDR3 is TGTGCCAGCAGCTTAGGAGCGGGAGAAGGCTACGAGCAGTACTTC. Residues: CASSLGAGEGYEQYF.

The sample holds one count of this clone. The chain combines TRBV7-2 with TRBJ2-1; 12 bases agree with TRBD2. Per the germline V gene, CDR1 is SGHTA and CDR2 is FQGNSA. The CDR3 loop spans 15 amino acids. The junction had 9 bases not matched to a gene; V was cut back by 7 bases and J by 8 bases. CDR3: CASTPSGRAGDEQFF. The CDR3 bases are TGTGCCAGCACCCCTAGCGGGAGGGCCGGCGATGAGCAGTTCTTC.

Of note for this clone: The same CDR3 can be traced to other DNA sequences in this sample. The chain links TRBV5-1 to TRBJ2-7; no clear D gene. CDR1 and CDR2 from the germline V gene are SGHRS and YFSETQ. This CDR3 contains 15 residues. V was trimmed by 1 base and J by 1 base, leaving 12 bases between them. CDR3 sequence (DNA): TGCGCCAGCAGCTTGCTGGCAGGTGGTTCCTACGAGCAGTACTTC. Translated: CASSLLAGGSYEQYF.

Comment on this clone: Within the sample, other DNA sequences also encode this same CDR3. This CDR3 reads CASSSDRGRGYTF. The CDR3 DNA reads TGTGCCAGCAGTTCGGACAGGGGGCGCGGCTACACCTTC. The V and J genes are TRBV27 and TRBJ1-2; 11 bases match TRBD1. Germline CDR1 is MNHEY and CDR2 is SMNVEV (reference sequence). With 4 bases clipped from V and 8 bases from J, the junction kept 3 bases outside the gene matches. The CDR3 is made up of 13 amino acids.